The clone carrying this T cell receptor (beta chain) was seen once. This entry is derived from a study of blood T cell repertoires in COVID-19. Trimming took 4 bases from V and 8 from J; bases not matched to a gene: 23. Per germline, CDR1 SGHNT and CDR2 YYREEE (reference sequence). This CDR3 has 19 amino acids. Method: immunoSEQ multiplex PCR; TCRdb's copy keeps in-frame clones and lacks some. The sample lists approximately 70,000 clones; roughly 77% were seen once. The sequencing sample was made of peripheral blood. The J gene is TRBJ2-1, the V gene TRBV5-4; 8 bases agree with TRBD2. This sequence originates from a woman in her seventies with acute or convalescent COVID-19. In nucleotides, the CDR3 is TGTGCCAGCAGCCTGGGGTTAGCGGGAAGGACCGAGACGAGCCATGAGCAGTTCTTC. This translates into CASSLGLAGRTETSHEQFF.